This T cell receptor (beta chain) stems from a study of shared clonotypes between healthy human individuals (dated by TCRdb to 2020 to 2021). With regard to the full study: A couple of women and three men aged 18 to 49 years were included in the cohort. For each donor, three plates each were used for CD4 naive and CD4 memory, two plates were used for CD8 naive, and one plate was used for CD8 memory. The study deeply sequenced blood TCR repertoires of five healthy adults to estimate repertoire size and the extent of clonotype sharing between individuals. Different laboratories and diverse techniques were used to prepare libraries and sequence TCR repertoires, to increase sequencing depth and limit assay-specific biases. Between about 0.94 and 8.9 billion PBMCs per donor were obtained by leukapheresis.

What the study reported, not specific to this receptor: Even with the large sequencing depth, rarefaction of the sorted-subset datasets indicated that sequencing was incomplete. Naive subsets generally had larger estimated clonotype richness than memory subsets did. Based on pairwise subsampling, the degree of clonotype sharing among donors was expected to be affected by sequencing depth. Clonotypes shared by all four sorted-subset donors showed higher generation probabilities than non-shared clonotypes. When a handful of donors were compared, the shared fraction of clonotypes was about 5% for naive CD4, around 4% for naive CD8, more than 2% for memory CD4, and around 0.37% for memory CD8. Because the study included only a small number of donors, the genetic and exposure-history diversity represented was limited. Sampling was restricted to blood, and TCR repertoires in tissue are likely to differ from TCR repertoires in blood.

TCR CDR3 regions were amplified from genomic DNA by multiplex PCR using the deep immunoSEQ assay. Genomic DNA extracted from each cell subset was distributed evenly over all wells of several immunoSEQ 96-well plates, and each plate served as one replicate. Each replicate PCR for sorted subsets received roughly 0.2 ug genomic DNA, equal to roughly 30,000 T cell genomes. Purified libraries were measured with a Qubit 3.0 fluorometer, size-checked on a Bioanalyzer 2100, and measured again with the KAPA Library Quantification kit. Every immunoSEQ 96-well plate was sequenced on a dedicated single-read 150-cycle Illumina NextSeq 550 flow cell. From the authors' description of their analysis: Because only junctional sequences without quality scores were contained in the immunoSEQ output, filtering matching that applied to full-length reads could not be performed. Sequences were annotated with PyIR, a Python wrapper for IgBLAST v1.9, using IMGT germline references to assign V/J genes and CDR3. Reads were removed for weak V/J assignments (E-value above 1e-6), missing CDR3, stop codons, out-of-frame junctions, or ambiguous translated residues. V3J clonotypes were defined as sequences sharing an identical inferred V gene, J gene, and CDR3 amino acid sequence. The percentage overlap between two repertoires was calculated by dividing the number of shared unique clonotypes by the size of the smaller repertoire. RTK rarefaction, the Chao1 estimator, and Recon v2.1 estimates of unobserved clonotypes were used to assess repertoire richness. Generation probabilities were computed with OLGA for all TCRbeta clonotypes obtained by the gDNA method from a handful of donors. The table comes from immuneACCESS by way of TCRdb, which keeps in-frame sequences with V and J called. Part of the clones is missing from these tables; in studies checked, under half for an unresolved V gene and the rest for unknown reasons. Clone size and V and J calls were adopted from that table, with D and trimming inferred from the DNA. The sample table shows over 1.4 million clones, and more than 95% are seen once. Roughly 1.2% of the sample lies in the top ten.

The donors were healthy, HIV-negative adults with no recently reported acute infections or vaccinations. All donors were Caucasian adults living in Nashville, Tennessee, USA. CD4+ T cells were enriched by magnetic negative selection; naive cells were then positively selected on CD45RA, and the negative fraction formed the memory subset. Blood was collected by leukapheresis, and PBMCs were isolated by Ficoll-Histopaque density gradient centrifugation and then cryopreserved in liquid nitrogen vapor phase. Analytical flow cytometry was used to check the purity and quantity of every magnetically sorted T cell population. Genomic DNA was isolated from every sorted fraction and measured by UV absorbance on a Nanodrop 2000c. Per the germline V gene, MDHEN is the CDR1 and SYDVKM is the CDR2. Germline trimming amounts to 6 bases on V and 7 bases on J, with 15 as the count of junction bases outside the gene matches. The CDR3, from cysteine to phenylalanine, totals 15 residues. Only the CDR3 DNA is retained, 45 bases long and in frame from the first base.

This clone was seen a handful of times. This receptor's antigen is unknown. No clone much larger than this one lies a single base away; base qualities are absent. Sequenced: naive CD4+ T cells sorted from blood. The cell subset or site tag for this specimen amounts to: CD45RA+ positively selected. The clonotype comes from a man aged 25-45 years in good health. The rearrangement joined TRBV28 to TRBJ2-7; TRBD2 agrees with 7 junctional bases. The DNA is as follows: TGTGCCAGCAGCTCTCCCGGCGGGAGAGTGAAAGAGCAGTACTTC. This gives the protein CASSSPGGRVKEQYF.